Listed below are T cell receptor beta chains from one sample, sequenced in a study of OX40 agonist ivuxolimab in advanced cancers. Sequencing used immunoSEQ multiplex PCR; TCRdb keeps in-frame clones, though not all of them. Of about 55,000 clones detected, around nine tenths appear once; the ten largest clones hold 6.9%. The source material was CD4+ or CD8+ T cells sorted from blood, sampled in a trial of the OX40 agonist ivuxolimab. The receptor source for this set is an adult with an advanced solid tumor such as melanoma, head and neck, liver or kidney cancer. CDR3s include the opening cysteine and the closing phenylalanine or tryptophan. D genes are given only for firm matches. Where a row states a size, it is once, few, many or the class of an expanded clone; other rows omit it.

V: TRBV19
length: 14
J: TRBJ2-2
size: -
D: -
DNA: TGTGCCAGTAGTGTACAGGGCCGGATCGGGGAGCTGTTTTTT
CDR3: CASSVQGRIGELFF

V: TRBV2
length: 14
J: TRBJ2-7
size: -
D: -
DNA: TGTGCCAGCCAGACCGGACAGCCCCCCTACGAGCAGTACTTC
CDR3: CASQTGQPPYEQYF

V: TRBV7-9
length: 16
J: TRBJ1-5
size: -
D: -
DNA: TGTGCCAGCAGCTGGGACTCGGGGCCGGGCAATCAGCCCCAGCATTTT
CDR3: CASSWDSGPGNQPQHF

V: TRBV7-9
length: 17
J: TRBJ1-1
size: -
D: -
DNA: TGTGCCAGCAGCCCGAGAAAGGGACGGCTGAGGAACACTGAAGCTTTCTTT
CDR3: CASSPRKGRLRNTEAFF

V: TRBV5-1
length: 15
J: TRBJ2-6
size: -
D: -
DNA: TGCGCCAGCAGTCGACTGTCCTCTGGGGCCAACGTCCTGACTTTC
CDR3: CASSRLSSGANVLTF

V: TRBV15
length: 17
J: TRBJ2-7
size: -
D: -
DNA: TGTGCCACCAGCAGACCTCCTCCGACAGGAATATCCTACGAGCAGTACTTC
CDR3: CATSRPPPTGISYEQYF

V: TRBV19
length: 15
J: TRBJ2-1
size: -
D: TRBD2
DNA: TGTGCCAGTAGTAGGCTAGCGGGGGCAGTCAATGAGCAGTTCTTC
CDR3: CASSRLAGAVNEQFF

V: TRBV5-1
length: 14
J: TRBJ1-1
size: -
D: -
DNA: TGCGCCAGCAGCTCGCAGGGGTTGAACACTGAAGCTTTCTTT
CDR3: CASSSQGLNTEAFF

V: TRBV2
length: 12
J: TRBJ2-7
size: -
D: -
DNA: TGTGCCAGCACAGGACAGCCCTACGAGCAGTACTTC
CDR3: CASTGQPYEQYF

V: TRBV28
length: 11
J: TRBJ2-7
size: few
D: -
DNA: TGTGCCAGCAGGCTCAGGGACGAGCAGTACTTC
CDR3: CASRLRDEQYF

V: TRBV6-5
length: 15
J: TRBJ1-4
size: -
D: TRBD1
DNA: TGTGCCAGCAGCCGCGCGACAGGGGGCGTTGAAAAACTGTTTTTT
CDR3: CASSRATGGVEKLFF

V: TRBV4-1
length: 15
J: TRBJ1-5
size: -
D: -
DNA: TGCGCCAGCAGCCAAGACGGCCACAGCAATCAGCCCCAGCATTTT
CDR3: CASSQDGHSNQPQHF

V: TRBV28
length: 15
J: TRBJ1-3
size: -
D: -
DNA: TGTGCCAGCAATGCGGGGGCTGCATCTGGAAACACCATATATTTT
CDR3: CASNAGAASGNTIYF

V: TRBV7-3
length: 15
J: TRBJ2-1
size: -
D: TRBD2
DNA: TGTGCCAGCAGCTTAAGTAGCGGGAGGGCCCATGAGCAGTTCTTC
CDR3: CASSLSSGRAHEQFF

V: TRBV19
length: 14
J: TRBJ1-1
size: -
D: -
DNA: TGTGCCAGTGGCACGATTACAGGTACCACTGAAGCTTTCTTT
CDR3: CASGTITGTTEAFF

V: TRBV6-5
length: 13
J: TRBJ1-1
size: once
D: -
DNA: TGTGCCAGCAGTTACACAGGGAACACTGAAGCTTTCTTT
CDR3: CASSYTGNTEAFF

V: TRBV18
length: 16
J: TRBJ1-2
size: -
D: TRBD1
DNA: TGTGCCAGCTCACCGGCAGGGGGCCCTTCTAACTATGGCTACACCTTC
CDR3: CASSPAGGPSNYGYTF

V: TRBV10-3
length: 14
J: TRBJ2-7
size: once
D: TRBD1
DNA: TGTGCCATCAATCCCACCGGGACAGGGGGTGAGCAGTACTTC
CDR3: CAINPTGTGGEQYF

V: TRBV7-7
length: 16
J: TRBJ2-1
size: -
D: TRBD2
DNA: TGTGCTAGCAGCTTATCGTTGGGCGGGAGTGCTGTTGAGCAGTTCTTC
CDR3: CASSLSLGGSAVEQFF

V: TRBV28
length: 12
J: TRBJ1-1
size: -
D: -
DNA: TGTGCCAGCAGTCCCTGGAACACTGAAGCTTTCTTT
CDR3: CASSPWNTEAFF

V: TRBV6-6
length: 14
J: TRBJ2-7
size: -
D: TRBD2
DNA: TGTGCCAGCAGTTCTTCAGGGACTACCTACGAGCAGTACTTC
CDR3: CASSSSGTTYEQYF

V: TRBV18
length: 15
J: TRBJ2-1
size: -
D: -
DNA: TGTGCCAGCTCACGGGGACGAATGAGTTACAATGAGCAGTTCTTC
CDR3: CASSRGRMSYNEQFF

V: TRBV30
length: 15
J: TRBJ1-5
size: once
D: TRBD1
DNA: TGTGCCTGGAGTGCCGGGACAGGTTACAATCAGCCCCAGCATTTT
CDR3: CAWSAGTGYNQPQHF

V: TRBV29-1
length: 14
J: TRBJ2-7
size: -
D: -
DNA: TGCAGCGTTGTATTTGGGGCGAAAGGCTACGAGCAGTACTTC
CDR3: CSVVFGAKGYEQYF

V: TRBV30
length: 13
J: TRBJ2-7
size: -
D: -
DNA: TGTGCCTGGAGCCGGCAACCGAAATACGAGCAGTACTTC
CDR3: CAWSRQPKYEQYF

V: TRBV27
length: 15
J: TRBJ2-7
size: -
D: -
DNA: TGTGCCAGCAGTTCCGCAGGGAGGAGCTCCTACGAGCAGTACTTC
CDR3: CASSSAGRSSYEQYF

V: TRBV5-1
length: 15
J: TRBJ2-5
size: -
D: -
DNA: TGCGCCAGCAGCACCCCTCAGGGAGCCCAAGAGACCCAGTACTTC
CDR3: CASSTPQGAQETQYF

V: TRBV6-1
length: 15
J: TRBJ1-5
size: -
D: TRBD1
DNA: TGTGCCAGCAGAGACAGGGGGCCCCATTACCAGCCCCAGCATTTT
CDR3: CASRDRGPHYQPQHF

V: TRBV7-2
length: 14
J: TRBJ2-2
size: -
D: TRBD2
DNA: TGTGCCAGCGGGGGGAGGGTCCGCCCCGGGGAGCTGTTTTTT
CDR3: CASGGRVRPGELFF

V: TRBV28
length: 16
J: TRBJ2-2
size: -
D: -
DNA: TGTGCCAGCAGCCTCCGGATGGGACAAAACACCGGGGAGCTGTTTTTT
CDR3: CASSLRMGQNTGELFF

V: TRBV11-2
length: 15
J: TRBJ2-1
size: -
D: TRBD2
DNA: TGTGCCAGCAGGTCGGTAGCGGGTCTCTACAATGAGCAGTTCTTC
CDR3: CASRSVAGLYNEQFF

V: TRBV27
length: 16
J: TRBJ2-2
size: -
D: -
DNA: TGTGCCAGCATGATCCTTGGGGGGATTACCTCCGGGGAGCTGTTTTTT
CDR3: CASMILGGITSGELFF

V: TRBV28
length: 21
J: TRBJ1-4
size: -
D: -
DNA: TGTGCCAGCAGTTTAACAGGGAGGGGTAAAGGATTCCCATTGATCGGTGAAAAACTGTTTTTT
CDR3: CASSLTGRGKGFPLIGEKLFF

V: TRBV5-1
length: 16
J: TRBJ2-2
size: -
D: TRBD2
DNA: TGCGCCAGCAGCTCGGTGCTAGCGGGGAACACCGGGGAGCTGTTTTTT
CDR3: CASSSVLAGNTGELFF

V: TRBV6-1
length: 15
J: TRBJ1-1
size: -
D: -
DNA: TGTGCCAGCAGTGAGGGGCAGGTTGTGAACACTGAAGCTTTCTTT
CDR3: CASSEGQVVNTEAFF

V: TRBV7-3
length: 16
J: TRBJ2-2
size: -
D: TRBD1
DNA: TGTGCCAGCAGCTCTACAGGGGTCCGGAACACCGGGGAGCTGTTTTTT
CDR3: CASSSTGVRNTGELFF

V: TRBV10-3
length: 12
J: TRBJ2-1
size: -
D: -
DNA: TGTGCCATCAGTGAGTCGGCAGGTGAGCAGTTCTTC
CDR3: CAISESAGEQFF

V: TRBV28
length: 16
J: TRBJ1-1
size: -
D: -
DNA: TGTGCCAGCAGTCTCATTACACGAATCATGAACACTGAAGCTTTCTTT
CDR3: CASSLITRIMNTEAFF

V: TRBV27
length: 13
J: TRBJ2-7
size: -
D: -
DNA: TGTGCCAGCAGTTACAGGGCCGACTACGAGCAGTACTTC
CDR3: CASSYRADYEQYF

V: TRBV28
length: 19
J: TRBJ2-1
size: -
D: TRBD2
DNA: TGTGCCAGCAGTTTGGGGACTAGCGGGAACTTCCAAAGAGGGTATGAGCAGTTCTTC
CDR3: CASSLGTSGNFQRGYEQFF

V: TRBV27
length: 16
J: TRBJ2-5
size: -
D: TRBD2
DNA: TGTGCCAGCAGTTTGAACCAAGCGGGAGGTCGGGAGACCCAGTACTTC
CDR3: CASSLNQAGGRETQYF

V: TRBV7-8
length: 14
J: TRBJ2-7
size: -
D: -
DNA: TGTGCCAGCAGCTCCAACCCTGACGCTCGCGAGCAGTACTTC
CDR3: CASSSNPDAREQYF

V: TRBV30
length: 12
J: TRBJ1-2
size: -
D: -
DNA: TGTGCCTGGAGTATCGGCGCCTATGGCTACACCTTC
CDR3: CAWSIGAYGYTF

V: TRBV6-1
length: 14
J: TRBJ2-7
size: -
D: -
DNA: TGTGCCAGCAGTGAAGCCAGGCGTCCCTACGAGCAGTACTTC
CDR3: CASSEARRPYEQYF

V: TRBV19
length: 15
J: TRBJ2-7
size: -
D: TRBD1
DNA: TGTGCCAGTAGTAGCGCCGGGACAGGGAGCTACGAGCAGTACTTC
CDR3: CASSSAGTGSYEQYF

V: TRBV5-5
length: 16
J: TRBJ2-2
size: -
D: TRBD1
DNA: TGTGCCAGCAGCTGGGGATGGACAGGCGTCACCGGGGAGCTGTTTTTT
CDR3: CASSWGWTGVTGELFF

V: TRBV13
length: 12
J: TRBJ2-7
size: -
D: -
DNA: TGTGCCAGCAGCCAAAGCTCCTACGAGCAGTACTTC
CDR3: CASSQSSYEQYF

V: TRBV5-5
length: 14
J: TRBJ2-7
size: -
D: TRBD1
DNA: TGTGCCAGCAGCTTGGCCAACAGGGGTAACGAGCAGTACTTC
CDR3: CASSLANRGNEQYF

V: TRBV13
length: 13
J: TRBJ2-7
size: -
D: -
DNA: TGTGCCAGCAGCTTGTGGGTGTCTTACGAGCAGTACTTC
CDR3: CASSLWVSYEQYF

V: TRBV7-9
length: 15
J: TRBJ1-5
size: -
D: TRBD1
DNA: TGTGCCAGCAGCCTAACAGGGGAAAGCAATCAGCCCCAGCATTTT
CDR3: CASSLTGESNQPQHF

V: TRBV28
length: 14
J: TRBJ2-7
size: -
D: TRBD2
DNA: TGTGCCAGCAGTTTAGCCAGTCGGAGGGAGGGTCAGTACTTC
CDR3: CASSLASRREGQYF

V: TRBV28
length: 11
J: TRBJ1-2
size: once
D: -
DNA: TGTGCCACCAACGAAGGACGTGGCTACACCTTC
CDR3: CATNEGRGYTF

V: TRBV29-1
length: 11
J: TRBJ1-1
size: -
D: -
DNA: TGCAGCGTTGATGAGACTCGGCGGGCTTTCTTT
CDR3: CSVDETRRAFF

V: TRBV2
length: 14
J: TRBJ2-3
size: -
D: -
DNA: TGTGCCAGCAGTCAGCGTCGTAGCACAGATACGCAGTATTTT
CDR3: CASSQRRSTDTQYF

V: TRBV5-1
length: 15
J: TRBJ2-5
size: -
D: -
DNA: TGCGCCAGCAGGGCGGGGACCTCGATAGGGGAGACCCAGTACTTC
CDR3: CASRAGTSIGETQYF